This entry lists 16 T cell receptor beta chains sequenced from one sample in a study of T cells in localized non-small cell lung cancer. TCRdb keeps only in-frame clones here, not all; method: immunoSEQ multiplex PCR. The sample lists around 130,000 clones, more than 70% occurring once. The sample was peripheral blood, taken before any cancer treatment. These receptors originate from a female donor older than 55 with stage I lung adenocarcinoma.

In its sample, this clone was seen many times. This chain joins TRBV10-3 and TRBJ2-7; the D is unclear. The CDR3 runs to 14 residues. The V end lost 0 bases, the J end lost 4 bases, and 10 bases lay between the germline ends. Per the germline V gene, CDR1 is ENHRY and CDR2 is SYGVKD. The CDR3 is CAISESGLVYEQYF. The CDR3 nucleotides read TGTGCCATCAGTGAGTCGGGTCTAGTTTACGAGCAGTACTTC.

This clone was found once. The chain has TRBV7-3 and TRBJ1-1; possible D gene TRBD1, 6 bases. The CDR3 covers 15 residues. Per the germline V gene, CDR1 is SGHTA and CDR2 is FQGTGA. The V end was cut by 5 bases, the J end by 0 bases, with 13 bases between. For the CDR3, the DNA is TGTGCCAGCAGCCCATGGGGGCGCATGAACACTGAAGCTTTCTTT. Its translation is CASSPWGRMNTEAFF. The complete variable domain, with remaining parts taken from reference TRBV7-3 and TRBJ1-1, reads GAGVSQTPSNKVTEKGKYVELRCDPISGHTALYWYRQSLGQGPEFLIYFQGTGAADDSGLPNDRFFAVRPEGSVSTLKIQRTERGDSAVYLCASSPWGRMNTEAFFGQGTRLTVV.

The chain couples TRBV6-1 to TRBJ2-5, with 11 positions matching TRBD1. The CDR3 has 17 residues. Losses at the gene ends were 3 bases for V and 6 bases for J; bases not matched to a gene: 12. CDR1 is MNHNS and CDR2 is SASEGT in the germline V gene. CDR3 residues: CASSDGSGTGGKQTQYF. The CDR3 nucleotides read TGTGCCAGCAGTGATGGCTCCGGGACAGGGGGTAAACAGACCCAGTACTTC.

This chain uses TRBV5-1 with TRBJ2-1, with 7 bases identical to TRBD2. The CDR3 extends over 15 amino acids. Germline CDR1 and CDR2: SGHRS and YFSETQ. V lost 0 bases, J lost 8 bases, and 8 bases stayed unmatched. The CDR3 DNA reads TGCGCCAGCAGCTTGGCCCTCGGGAGGATGGATGAGCAGTTCTTC. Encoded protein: CASSLALGRMDEQFF.

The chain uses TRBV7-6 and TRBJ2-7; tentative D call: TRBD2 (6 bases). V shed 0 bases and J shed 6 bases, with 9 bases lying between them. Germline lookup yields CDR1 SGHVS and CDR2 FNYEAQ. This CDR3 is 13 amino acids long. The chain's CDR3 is CASSLAGGSEQYF. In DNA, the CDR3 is TGTGCCAGCAGCTTAGCGGGGGGAAGCGAGCAGTACTTC.

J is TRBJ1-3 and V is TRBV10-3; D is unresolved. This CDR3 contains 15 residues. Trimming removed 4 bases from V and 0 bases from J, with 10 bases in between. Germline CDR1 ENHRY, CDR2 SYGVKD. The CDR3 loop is CAISAGSPSGNTIYF. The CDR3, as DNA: TGTGCCATCAGTGCCGGCAGTCCCTCTGGAAACACCATATATTTT.

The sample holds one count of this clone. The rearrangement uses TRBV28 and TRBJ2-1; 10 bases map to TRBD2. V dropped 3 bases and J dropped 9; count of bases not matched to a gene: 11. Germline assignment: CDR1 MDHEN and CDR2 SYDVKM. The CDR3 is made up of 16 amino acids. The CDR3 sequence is CASSLPRTSGRGEQFF. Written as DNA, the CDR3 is TGTGCCAGCAGTTTGCCCCGGACTAGCGGAAGGGGTGAGCAGTTCTTC.

CDR3 DNA sequence: TGCAGCGTTGAAGGAGCCCGGGGGGCTCAGGGGACCCAGTACTTC. Encoded protein: CSVEGARGAQGTQYF. The V call is TRBV29-1, the J call TRBJ2-5; D perhaps matches TRBD2 (7 bases). This CDR3 has 15 residues. Germline V lookup: CDR1 SQVTM, CDR2 ANQGSEA. Trimming left V 1 base short and J 7 bases short, with 19 bases between.

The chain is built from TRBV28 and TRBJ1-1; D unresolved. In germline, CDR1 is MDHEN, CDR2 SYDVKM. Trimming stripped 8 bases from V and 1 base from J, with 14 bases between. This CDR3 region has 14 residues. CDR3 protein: CASAGLPRNTEAFF. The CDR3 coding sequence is TGTGCCAGCGCCGGTTTGCCGAGGAACACTGAAGCTTTCTTT.

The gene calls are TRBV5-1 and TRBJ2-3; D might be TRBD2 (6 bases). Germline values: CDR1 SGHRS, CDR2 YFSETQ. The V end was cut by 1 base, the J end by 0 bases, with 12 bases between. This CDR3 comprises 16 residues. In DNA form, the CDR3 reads TGCGCCAGCAGCTTGACTCACAGCGGGAGCACAGATACGCAGTATTTT. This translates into CASSLTHSGSTDTQYF.

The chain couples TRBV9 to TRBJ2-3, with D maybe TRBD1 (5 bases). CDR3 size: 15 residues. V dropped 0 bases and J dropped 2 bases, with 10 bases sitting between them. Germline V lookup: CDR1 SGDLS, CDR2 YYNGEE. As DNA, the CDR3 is TGTGCCAGCAGCGTAGGTGGCAGGGACACAGATACGCAGTATTTT. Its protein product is CASSVGGRDTDTQYF. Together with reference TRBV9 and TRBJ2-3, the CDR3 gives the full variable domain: DSGVTQTPKHLITATGQRVTLRCSPRSGDLSVYWYQQSLDQGLQFLIQYYNGEERAKGNILERFSAQQFPDLHSELNLSSLELGDSALYFCASSVGGRDTDTQYFGPGTRLTVL.

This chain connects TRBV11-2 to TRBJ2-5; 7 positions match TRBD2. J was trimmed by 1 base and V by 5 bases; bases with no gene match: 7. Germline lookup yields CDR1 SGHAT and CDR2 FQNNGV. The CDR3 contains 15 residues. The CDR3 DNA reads TGTGCCAGCAGCCGCGGCCTAGCGGTCCAAGAGACCCAGTACTTC. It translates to CASSRGLAVQETQYF.

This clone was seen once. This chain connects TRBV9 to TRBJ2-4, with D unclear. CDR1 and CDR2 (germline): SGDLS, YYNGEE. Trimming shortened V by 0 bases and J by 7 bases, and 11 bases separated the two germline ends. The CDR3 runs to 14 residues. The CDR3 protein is CASSVGEETNIQYF. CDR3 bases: TGTGCCAGCAGCGTAGGGGAAGAAACTAACATTCAGTACTTC.

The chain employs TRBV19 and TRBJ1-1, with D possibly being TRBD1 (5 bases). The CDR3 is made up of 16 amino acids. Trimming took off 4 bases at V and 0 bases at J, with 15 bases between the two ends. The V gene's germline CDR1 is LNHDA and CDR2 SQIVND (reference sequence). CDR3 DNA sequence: TGTGCCAGTAGTAGCCCCGGAGCAGGGTTGAACACTGAAGCTTTCTTT. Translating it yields CASSSPGAGLNTEAFF.

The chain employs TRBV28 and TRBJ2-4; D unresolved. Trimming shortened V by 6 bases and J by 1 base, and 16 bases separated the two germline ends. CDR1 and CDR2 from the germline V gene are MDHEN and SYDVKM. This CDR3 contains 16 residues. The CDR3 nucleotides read TGTGCCAGCAGACCCCCTGGCGTTATTGCCAAAAACATTCAGTACTTC. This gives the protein CASRPPGVIAKNIQYF.

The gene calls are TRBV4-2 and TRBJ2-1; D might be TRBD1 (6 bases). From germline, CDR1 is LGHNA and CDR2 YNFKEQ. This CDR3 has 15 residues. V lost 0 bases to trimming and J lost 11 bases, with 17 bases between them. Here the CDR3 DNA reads TGTGCCAGCAGCCAAGAGGGCCCCGTGGGGGCTAAGCAGTTCTTC. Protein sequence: CASSQEGPVGAKQFF.